The 11 T cell receptor beta chains reported below all come from one sample, sequenced in a study of OX40 agonist ivuxolimab in advanced cancers. Assay: immunoSEQ multiplex PCR; the TCRdb copy retains only in-frame clones and omits some. The sample records tens of thousands of clones, 75% to 90% being singletons. The sequences come from CD4+ or CD8+ T cells sorted from blood, collected in a trial of the OX40 agonist ivuxolimab. Receptors were obtained from an adult with an advanced solid tumor such as melanoma, head and neck, liver or kidney cancer.

This clone was seen only once. This sequence joins TRBV14 and TRBJ2-6; TRBD2 might be the D (5 bases). The V and J ends lost 1 base and 4 bases respectively, with 14 bases between them. This CDR3 has 17 residues. CDR1 and CDR2 from the germline V gene are SGHDN and FVKESK. CDR3 coding DNA: TGTGCCAGCAGCCAAGGGGCCAGCGGATCCGGGGCCAACGTCCTGACTTTC. Translated: CASSQGASGSGANVLTF.

This clone was found once. CDR3 sequence reads: CSASLTGGGTEAFF. CDR3 DNA: TGCAGCGCATCCTTGACAGGGGGAGGAACTGAAGCTTTCTTT. V is TRBV29-1 and J is TRBJ1-1; 9 bases agree with TRBD1. The J segment lost 5 bases and the V segment lost 7 bases, leaving 11 bases of the junction unmatched. The CDR3 consists of 14 residues. Germline CDR1 reads SQVTM; CDR2 reads ANQGSEA.

Only one count was recorded for this clone. The CDR3 nucleotides read TGTGCCAGCAGCTTAGACAGGGCGGTGAACACTGAAGCTTTCTTT. As protein: CASSLDRAVNTEAFF. The chain combines TRBV7-3 with TRBJ1-1; 7 bases agree with TRBD1. This CDR3 comprises 15 residues. The junction had 3 bases not matched to a gene; V was cut back by 2 bases and J by 0 bases. The germline gives CDR1 SGHTA, CDR2 FQGTGA.

This clone was detected a few times. The chain recombines TRBV30 with TRBJ2-7; D unclear. The V end lost 3 bases, the J end lost 2 bases, and 17 bases lay between the germline ends. This CDR3 has 15 amino acids. Germline assignment: CDR1 GTSNPN and CDR2 SVGIG (reference sequence). CDR3 sequence: CAWSPSTRVAYEQYF. The CDR3 region has the DNA TGTGCCTGGAGCCCGAGTACAAGGGTGGCCTACGAGCAGTACTTC.

The chain has TRBV11-2 and TRBJ1-1; no clear D gene. CDR1 and CDR2 from the germline V gene are SGHAT and FQNNGV. This CDR3 is 15 amino acids long. The ends were cut back, 5 bases at V and 3 bases at J, with 16 bases in the middle. CDR3 sequence: CASSLTLDGYTEAFF. CDR3 coding DNA: TGTGCCAGCAGCCTAACCCTCGACGGTTACACTGAAGCTTTCTTT.

This clone was seen a handful of times. The chain employs TRBV7-9 and TRBJ2-7; the D gene is possibly TRBD2 (6 bases). This CDR3 region has 13 residues. Germline loops: CDR1 SEHNR, CDR2 FQNEAQ (reference sequence). With 7 bases removed from V and 6 bases from J, the gap between germline ends came to 16 bases. CDR3 sequence: CASTGTGVGEQYF. CDR3 DNA sequence: TGTGCCAGCACCGGGACTGGTGTAGGCGAGCAGTACTTC.

The J gene is TRBJ2-5, the V gene TRBV18; a weak D match, TRBD1 (7 bases). The CDR3 consists of 14 residues. V was shortened by 5 bases and J by 4 bases, with 14 bases between the two germline ends. From germline, CDR1 is KGHSH and CDR2 LQKENI. The DNA of the CDR3 is TGTGCCAGCTCAGGAGGGGGCGCGGCAGAGACCCAGTACTTC. This encodes CASSGGGAAETQYF.

The chain uses TRBV27 and TRBJ2-5; 8 bases line up with TRBD1. The germline CDR1 and CDR2 sequences are MNHEY and SMNVEV (reference sequence). V was pared by 5 bases and J by 2 bases, with 4 bases of the junction left unmatched. The CDR3 spans 14 residues. The CDR3 spells CASSKTGAQETQYF. The CDR3 DNA reads TGTGCCAGCAGTAAGACAGGGGCTCAAGAGACCCAGTACTTC.

The CDR3 loop reads CASSEAGRDGYTF. For the CDR3, the DNA is TGTGCCAGCAGTGAAGCCGGGCGGGATGGCTACACCTTC. This chain uses TRBV6-1 with TRBJ1-2; no clear D. The germline V gene encodes CDR1 MNHNS and CDR2 SASEGT. This CDR3 spans 13 amino acids. With 0 bases removed from V and 6 bases from J, the gap between germline ends came to 8 bases.

V is TRBV18 and J is TRBJ1-4, with D tentatively TRBD1 (5 bases). Germline lookup yields CDR1 KGHSH and CDR2 LQKENI. V dropped 3 bases and J dropped 4 bases, with 15 bases sitting between them. The CDR3 totals 16 residues. CDR3: CASSPTPGGGNEKLFF. CDR3 coding DNA: TGTGCCAGCTCACCGACCCCCGGGGGGGGTAATGAAAAACTGTTTTTT. The full variable domain, completed using reference TRBV18 and TRBJ1-4, is NAGVMQNPRHLVRRRGQEARLRCSPMKGHSHVYWYRQLPEEGLKFMVYLQKENIIDESGMPKERFSAEFPKEGPSILRIQQVVRGDSAAYFCASSPTPGGGNEKLFFGSGTQLSVL.

This clone was seen more than once but under ten times. The J gene is TRBJ1-2, the V gene TRBV5-1; maybe TRBD1 (5 bases). Trimming took 0 bases from V and 0 from J, leaving 9 bases between them. CDR1 SGHRS and CDR2 YFSETQ come from the germline V gene. The CDR3 consists of 15 residues. The CDR3 loop reads CASSLDGQTNYGYTF. The CDR3 bases are TGCGCCAGCAGCTTGGATGGACAAACTAACTATGGCTACACCTTC.